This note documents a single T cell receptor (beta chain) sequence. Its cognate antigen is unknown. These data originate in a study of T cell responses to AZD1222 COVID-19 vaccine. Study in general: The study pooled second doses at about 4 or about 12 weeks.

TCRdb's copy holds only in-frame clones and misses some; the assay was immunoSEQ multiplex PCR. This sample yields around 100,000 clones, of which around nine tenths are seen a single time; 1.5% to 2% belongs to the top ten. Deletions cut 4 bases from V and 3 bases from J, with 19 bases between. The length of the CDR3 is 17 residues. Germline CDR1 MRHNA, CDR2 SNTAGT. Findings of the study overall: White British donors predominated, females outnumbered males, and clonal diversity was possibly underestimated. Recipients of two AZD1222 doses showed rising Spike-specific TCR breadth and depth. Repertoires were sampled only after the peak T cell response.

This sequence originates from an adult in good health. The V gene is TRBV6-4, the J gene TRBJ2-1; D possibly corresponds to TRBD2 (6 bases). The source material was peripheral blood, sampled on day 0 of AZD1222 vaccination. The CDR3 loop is CASSVAGPPSGYNEQFF. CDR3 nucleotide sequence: TGTGCCAGCAGTGTCGCGGGGCCCCCTTCGGGCTACAATGAGCAGTTCTTC.